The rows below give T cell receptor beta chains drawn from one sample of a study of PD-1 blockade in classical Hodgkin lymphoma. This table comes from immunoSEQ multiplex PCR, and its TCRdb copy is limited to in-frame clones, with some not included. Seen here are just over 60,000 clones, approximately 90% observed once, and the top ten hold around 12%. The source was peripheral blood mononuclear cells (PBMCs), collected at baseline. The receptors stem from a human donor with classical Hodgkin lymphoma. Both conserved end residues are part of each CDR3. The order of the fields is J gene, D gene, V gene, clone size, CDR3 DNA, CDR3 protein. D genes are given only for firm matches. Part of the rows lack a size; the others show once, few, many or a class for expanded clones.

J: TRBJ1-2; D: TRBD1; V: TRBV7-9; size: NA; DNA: TGTGCCAGCAGCCCGGACAGGGAAGGCTATGGCTACACCTTC; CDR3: CASSPDREGYGYTF
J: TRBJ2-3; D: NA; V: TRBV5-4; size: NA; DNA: TGTGCCAGCAGCTTTCTCAGTAGCACAGATACGCAGTATTTT; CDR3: CASSFLSSTDTQYF
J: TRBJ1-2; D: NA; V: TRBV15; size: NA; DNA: TGTGCCACCAGCAGAGATCTGGACGGCCTGACCTATGGCTACACCTTC; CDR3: CATSRDLDGLTYGYTF
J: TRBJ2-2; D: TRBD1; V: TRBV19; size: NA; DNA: TGTGCCAGTAGTCTAGGACAGGGGGCTTGGACCGGGGAGCTGTTTTTT; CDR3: CASSLGQGAWTGELFF
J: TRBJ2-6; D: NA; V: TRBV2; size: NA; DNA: TGTGCCAGCAGTACAGAGTTATCTGGGGCCAACGTCCTGACTTTC; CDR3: CASSTELSGANVLTF
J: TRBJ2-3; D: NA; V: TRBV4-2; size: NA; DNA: TGTGCCAGCAGCCAAGACGGCAGGGGTGATACGCAGTATTTT; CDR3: CASSQDGRGDTQYF
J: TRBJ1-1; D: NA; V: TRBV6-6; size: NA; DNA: TGTGCCAGCAGTTACTCTACTTGGGAGGCTGAAGCTTTCTTT; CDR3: CASSYSTWEAEAFF
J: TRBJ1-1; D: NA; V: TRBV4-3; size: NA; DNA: TGCGCCAGCAGCCAGACCTTGGGGAACACTGAAGCTTTCTTT; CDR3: CASSQTLGNTEAFF
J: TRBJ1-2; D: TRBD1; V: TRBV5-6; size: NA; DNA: TGTGCCAGCAGCCGGGACAGGGACTATGGCTACACCTTC; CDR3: CASSRDRDYGYTF
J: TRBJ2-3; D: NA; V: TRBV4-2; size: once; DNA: TGTGCCAGCAGCCAAGATCTCGGCGACACAGATACGCAGTATTTT; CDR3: CASSQDLGDTDTQYF
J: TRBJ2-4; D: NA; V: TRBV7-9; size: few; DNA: TGTGCCAGCAGCACTACTGAGGGATATCCCAAAAACATTCAGTACTTC; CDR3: CASSTTEGYPKNIQYF
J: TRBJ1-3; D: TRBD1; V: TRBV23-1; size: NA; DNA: TGCGCCAGCAGTCAATTTGACCCGGGACAGGAGACCTCTGGAAACACCATATATTTT; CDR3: CASSQFDPGQETSGNTIYF
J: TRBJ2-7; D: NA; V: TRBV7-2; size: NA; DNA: TGTGCCAGCAGCTTAGAATTCGGCAGGAGCTACGAGCAGTACTTC; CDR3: CASSLEFGRSYEQYF
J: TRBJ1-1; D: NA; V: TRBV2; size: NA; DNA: TGTGCCAGCAGTGATGACGTGGGGGCTGAAGCTTTCTTT; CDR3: CASSDDVGAEAFF
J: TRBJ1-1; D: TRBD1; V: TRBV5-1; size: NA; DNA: TGCGCCAGCAGCCCCCGGGACAGGGGAAGTTTGAACACTGAAGCTTTCTTT; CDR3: CASSPRDRGSLNTEAFF
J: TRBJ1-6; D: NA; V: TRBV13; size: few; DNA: TGTGCCAGCAGCATCCTCGGGTCCAATAGTTCACCCCTCCACTTT; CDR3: CASSILGSNSSPLHF
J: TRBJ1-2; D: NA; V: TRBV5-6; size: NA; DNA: TGTGCCAGCAGCTTGGTACAGCCCGCTAACTATGGCTACACCTTC; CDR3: CASSLVQPANYGYTF